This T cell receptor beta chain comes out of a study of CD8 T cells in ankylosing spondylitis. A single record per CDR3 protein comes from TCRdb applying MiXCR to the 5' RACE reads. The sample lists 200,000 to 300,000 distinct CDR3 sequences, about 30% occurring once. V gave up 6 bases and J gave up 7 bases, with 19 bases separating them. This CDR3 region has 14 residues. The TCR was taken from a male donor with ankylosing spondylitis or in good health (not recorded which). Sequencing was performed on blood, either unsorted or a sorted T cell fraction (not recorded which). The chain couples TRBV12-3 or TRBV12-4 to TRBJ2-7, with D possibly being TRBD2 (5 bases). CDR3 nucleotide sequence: TGTGCCAGCAGCACCCCGTTCGACGGGGAGGAGCAGTACTTC. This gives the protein CASSTPFDGEEQYF.